This T cell receptor beta chain originates from a study of molecular identifiers for immune sequencing clone quantification (dated by TCRdb to 2016 to 2018). Notes on the research overall: For a replicate experiment, RNA from roughly 18,000 or 92,000 naive CD8 T cells was divided into five aliquots, and four of the five aliquots were sequenced. CD8 T cells were used in a methods study to benchmark molecular-identifier clustering-based TCR repertoire sequencing (MIDCIRS) and TCR RNA copy counting. Study-level results and caveats: The naive libraries included spiked-in Jurkat TCR RNA (about nine copies' worth), and this RNA is not part of the donor repertoire. Modeling indicated around 3 TCR RNA copies recovered per cell, compared with 7.5 to 10 by digital PCR, which implies a capture efficiency of about 27%. Even against a background of approximately 1 million naive CD8 T cells, spiked-in Jurkat TCR RNA amounting to a single cell's worth was reported to be detectable. Highly expanded clone sizes could be underestimated if identical TCR molecules share a barcode. Without barcode sub-clustering, chimeric consensus sequences inflated TCR diversity; chimeras reached as high as 47%. Clones above 20 RNA copies held over 99% of molecules in CMV-specific effector cells but under 1% in naive cells.

Libraries of naive CD8 T cells were built from anywhere between about 20,000 and 1,000,000 sorted cells, with 10%, 30% or 50% of the purified RNA used. Naive CD8 T cells, defined as CD8+CD4-CCR7+CD45RA+, were FACS-sorted into RLT Plus buffer on a BD FACSAria II. To test detection sensitivity, Jurkat RNA equal to some 11 TCR copies was added to samples of roughly 18,000-1,100,000 naive CD8 T cells. Enrichment of CD8 T cells was done with RosetteSep CD8+ T Cell Enrichment Cocktail plus Ficoll-Paque, and ACK red cell lysis came afterward. Comments on this clonotype: The specificity of this receptor is unknown. An end of the junction does not agree with germline; a read error may underlie this.

Inclusive of the bounding cysteine and phenylalanine, the CDR3 is 14 residues long. The retained sequence is limited to the CDR3, 42 bases, with the frame set at the first base. The germline V gene encodes CDR1 MNHEY and CDR2 SMNVEV (reference sequence). Library prep was done by PCR. Instrument on record: NextSeq 500. Bulk TCR libraries were made following a previously described method, with the TCR primers given in Table S5. Total RNA was purified with the Qiagen AllPrep DNA/RNA kit. Before analysis, reads from multiple sequencing runs of one library were combined. On the authors' methods: Reads were retained only if their TCR constant sequence matched exactly, and those retained reads were trimmed to 150 nt and grouped according to their 12-nt molecular barcodes. Reads within each barcode group were sub-clustered using a 15% Levenshtein threshold, and quality-weighted consensus sequences were constructed for each RNA molecule. Non-functional sequences were discarded, and so were lower-count sequences lying one edit away from another sequence. Barcode sub-clusters with fewer than 20% of the maximum read count were removed, based on fitting two negative binomial distributions. The public reads were quality trimmed at Q25 with fastp and then assembled into clones with MiXCR by TCRdb, keeping productive beta chains. Rows matching on CDR3 protein sequence are summarized as one entry with the most common DNA and genes. TCRdb's processing, not the authors' own work, is the source of the V and J calls. In all, the sample holds under 800,000 distinct CDR3 sequences, and over 25% of those were seen once. Of the sample, 0.75% to 0.8% is held by the ten largest clones.

The material sequenced was naive CD8+ T cells from blood, with Jurkat cell RNA spiked in. The cell subset or site label, as the study defines it: FACS-sorted CD8+CD4-CCR7+CD45RA+ naive T cells. The sequence links TRBV27 to TRBJ1-5; too little of a D gene remains to name it. The sequence came from a human donor in good health. Some libraries in this study had Jurkat cell RNA spiked in. Read as DNA, the sequence is TGTGCCAGCAGAGAGACTTATAGCAATCAGCCCCGGCATTTT. This sequence encodes CASRETYSNQPRHF.